The subject of this entry is one T cell receptor (beta chain). The sample belongs to a study of CD4 T cell repertoires in COVID-19. There are 17 residues in the CDR3. V lost 1 base to trimming and J lost 5 bases; unmatched junction nucleotides: 8. The germline V gene has CDR1 LGHDT and CDR2 YNNKEL (reference sequence). Clones were sequenced by immunoSEQ multiplex PCR, and TCRdb holds only the in-frame ones, with some missing. The sample consists of approximately 75,000 clones, roughly 85% of them appearing once. The receptor comes from a human donor who had COVID-19. The specimen comprised CD4+ T cells from peripheral blood, sampled after recovery from COVID-19. The gene calls are TRBV3-1 (or the pseudogene TRBV3-2) and TRBJ2-2; 9 bases map to TRBD1. The CDR3 bases are TGTGCCAGCAGCCAAGTCTCCGGGACAGGGAGTACCGGGGAGCTGTTTTTT. Amino acids: CASSQVSGTGSTGELFF.